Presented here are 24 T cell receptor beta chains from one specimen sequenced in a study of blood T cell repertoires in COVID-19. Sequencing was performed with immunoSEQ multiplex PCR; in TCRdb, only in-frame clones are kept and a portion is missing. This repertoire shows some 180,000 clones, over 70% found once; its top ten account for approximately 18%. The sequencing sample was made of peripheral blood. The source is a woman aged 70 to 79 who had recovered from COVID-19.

CDR3 sequence reads: CASSLPPRGAGEQYF. As DNA, the CDR3 is TGTGCCAGCAGTTTACCCCCCCGGGGGGCGGGCGAGCAGTACTTC. V is TRBV28 and J is TRBJ2-7; D is possibly TRBD2 (7 bases). The CDR3 is 15 residues long. Trimming left V 2 bases short and J 6 bases short, with 17 bases between. CDR1 is MDHEN and CDR2 is SYDVKM in the germline V gene.

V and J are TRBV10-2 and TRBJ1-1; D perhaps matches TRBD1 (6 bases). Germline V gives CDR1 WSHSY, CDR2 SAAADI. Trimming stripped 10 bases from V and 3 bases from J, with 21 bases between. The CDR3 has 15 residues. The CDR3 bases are TGCGCCACCGGGCCCGGAGGGAGGGGGGACACTGAAGCTTTCTTT. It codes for CATGPGGRGDTEAFF.

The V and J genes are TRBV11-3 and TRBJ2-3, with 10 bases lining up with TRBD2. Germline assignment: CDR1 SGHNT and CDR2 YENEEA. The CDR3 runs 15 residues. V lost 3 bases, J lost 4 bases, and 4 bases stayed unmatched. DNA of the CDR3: TGTGCCAGCAGCTTGGGGAGCGGGAGGGCAGATACGCAGTATTTT. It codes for CASSLGSGRADTQYF. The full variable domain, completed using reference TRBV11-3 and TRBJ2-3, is EAGVVQSPRYKIIEKKQPVAFWCNPISGHNTLYWYLQNLGQGPELLIRYENEEAVDDSQLPKDRFSAERLKGVDSTLKIQPAELGDSAVYLCASSLGSGRADTQYFGPGTRLTVL.

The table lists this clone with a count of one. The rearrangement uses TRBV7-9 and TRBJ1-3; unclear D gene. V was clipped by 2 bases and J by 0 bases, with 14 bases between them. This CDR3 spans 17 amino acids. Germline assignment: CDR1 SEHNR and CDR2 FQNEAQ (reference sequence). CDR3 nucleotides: TGTGCCAGCAGCTTATTTTATACAAGCGGCTCTGGAAACACCATATATTTT. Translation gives CASSLFYTSGSGNTIYF. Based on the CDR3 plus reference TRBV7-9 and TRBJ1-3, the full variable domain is DTGVSQNPRHKITKRGQNVTFRCDPISEHNRLYWYRQTLGQGPEFLTYFQNEAQLEKSRLLSDRFSAERPKGSFSTLEIQRTEQGDSAMYLCASSLFYTSGSGNTIYFGEGSWLTVV.

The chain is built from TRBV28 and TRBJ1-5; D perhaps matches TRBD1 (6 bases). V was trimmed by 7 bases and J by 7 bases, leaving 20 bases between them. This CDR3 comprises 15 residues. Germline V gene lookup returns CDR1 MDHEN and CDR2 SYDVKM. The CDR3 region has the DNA TGTGCCAGCACCAGGACAGTCGGGTCTGGGCAGCCCCAGCATTTT. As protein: CASTRTVGSGQPQHF.

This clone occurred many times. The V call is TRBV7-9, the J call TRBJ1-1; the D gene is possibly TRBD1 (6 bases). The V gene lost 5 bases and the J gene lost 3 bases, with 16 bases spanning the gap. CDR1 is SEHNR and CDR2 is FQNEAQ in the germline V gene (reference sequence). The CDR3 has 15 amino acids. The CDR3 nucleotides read TGTGCCAGCAGCGGTACAGGGAGACGTGACACTGAAGCTTTCTTT. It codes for CASSGTGRRDTEAFF.

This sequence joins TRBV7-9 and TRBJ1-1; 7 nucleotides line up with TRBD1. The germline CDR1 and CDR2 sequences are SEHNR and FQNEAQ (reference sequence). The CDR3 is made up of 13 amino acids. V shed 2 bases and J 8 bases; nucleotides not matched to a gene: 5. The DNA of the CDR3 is TGTGCCAGCAGCTTAACCGACAGGGTCGAAGCTTTCTTT. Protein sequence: CASSLTDRVEAFF. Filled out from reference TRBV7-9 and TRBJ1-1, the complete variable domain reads DTGVSQNPRHKITKRGQNVTFRCDPISEHNRLYWYRQTLGQGPEFLTYFQNEAQLEKSRLLSDRFSAERPKGSFSTLEIQRTEQGDSAMYLCASSLTDRVEAFFGQGTRLTVV.

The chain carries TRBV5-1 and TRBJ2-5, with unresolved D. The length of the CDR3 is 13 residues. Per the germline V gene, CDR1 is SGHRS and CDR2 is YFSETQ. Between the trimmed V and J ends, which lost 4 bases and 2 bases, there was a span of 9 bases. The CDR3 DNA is TGCGCCAGCAGCCTGGCTATACAAGAGACCCAGTACTTC. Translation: CASSLAIQETQYF.

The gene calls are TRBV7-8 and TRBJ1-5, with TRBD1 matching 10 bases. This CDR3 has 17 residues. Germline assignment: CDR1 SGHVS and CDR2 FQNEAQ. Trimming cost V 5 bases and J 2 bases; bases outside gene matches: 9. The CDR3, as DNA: TGTGCCAGCAGCACCCGGACAGGGGGTTTGGGCAATCAGCCCCAGCATTTT. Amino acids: CASSTRTGGLGNQPQHF.

The CDR3 DNA follows: TGTGCCAGCAGTTCCCCCGACAGATACTATGGCTACACCTTC. Its translation is CASSSPDRYYGYTF. The J gene is TRBJ1-2, the V gene TRBV28; maybe TRBD1 (5 bases). Germline CDR1 reads MDHEN; CDR2 reads SYDVKM. Trimming took off 4 bases at V and 3 bases at J, with 12 bases between the two ends. This CDR3 is 14 amino acids long.

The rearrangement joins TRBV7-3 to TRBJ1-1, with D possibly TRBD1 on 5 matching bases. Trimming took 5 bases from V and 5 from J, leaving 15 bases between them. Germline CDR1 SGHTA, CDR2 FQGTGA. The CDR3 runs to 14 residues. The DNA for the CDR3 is TGTGCCAGCAGCGCCTCGGGACTGCTAACTGAAGCTTTCTTT. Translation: CASSASGLLTEAFF.

CDR3 DNA sequence: TGTGCCAGCAGCCTACGGACAGGGGGCAGGGGCACCGGGGAGCTGTTTTTT. Translation gives CASSLRTGGRGTGELFF. The chain couples TRBV7-9 to TRBJ2-2, with 11 bases fitting TRBD1. The germline gives CDR1 SEHNR, CDR2 FQNEAQ (reference sequence). The CDR3 extends over 17 amino acids. J was trimmed by 4 bases and V by 5 bases; bases with no gene match: 9.

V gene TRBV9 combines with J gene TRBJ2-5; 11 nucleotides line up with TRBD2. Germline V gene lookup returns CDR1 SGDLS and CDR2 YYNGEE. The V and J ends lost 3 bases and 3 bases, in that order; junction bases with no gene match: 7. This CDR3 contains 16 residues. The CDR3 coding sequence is TGTGCCAGCAGCGGACAGACTAGCGGGGCGGAAGAGACCCAGTACTTC. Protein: CASSGQTSGAEETQYF.

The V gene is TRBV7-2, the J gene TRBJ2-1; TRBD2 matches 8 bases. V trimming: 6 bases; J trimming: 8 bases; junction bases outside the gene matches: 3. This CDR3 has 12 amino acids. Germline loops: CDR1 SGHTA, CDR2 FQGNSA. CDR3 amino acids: CASSGLAYEQFF. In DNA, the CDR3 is TGTGCCAGCAGTGGACTAGCCTATGAGCAGTTCTTC.

CDR3 in DNA: TGTGCCAGCAGCAGACAGCCCCAAGAGACCCAGTACTTC. Translation gives CASSRQPQETQYF. The chain recombines TRBV7-2 with TRBJ2-5; tentatively, D is TRBD1 (5 bases). Trimming took 5 bases from V and 1 from J, leaving 8 bases between them. Germline CDR1 reads SGHTA; CDR2 reads FQGNSA. CDR3 size: 13 residues.

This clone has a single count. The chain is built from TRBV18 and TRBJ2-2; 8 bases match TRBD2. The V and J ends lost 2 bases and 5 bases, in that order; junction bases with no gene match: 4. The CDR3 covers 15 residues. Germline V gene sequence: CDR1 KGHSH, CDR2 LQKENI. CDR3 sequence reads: CASSPGGGRTGELFF. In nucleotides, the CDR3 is TGTGCCAGCTCACCAGGCGGGGGGCGAACCGGGGAGCTGTTTTTT.

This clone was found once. The CDR3 DNA reads as TGCGCCAGCAGCCCCTGGGGGGGAACAGATACGCAGTATTTT. This sequence encodes CASSPWGGTDTQYF. This sequence joins TRBV5-1 and TRBJ2-3; 7 nucleotides line up with TRBD2. Germline CDR1 is SGHRS and CDR2 is YFSETQ. The CDR3 has 14 residues. The ends lost 4 bases at V and 3 bases at J; junction bases unmatched: 5.

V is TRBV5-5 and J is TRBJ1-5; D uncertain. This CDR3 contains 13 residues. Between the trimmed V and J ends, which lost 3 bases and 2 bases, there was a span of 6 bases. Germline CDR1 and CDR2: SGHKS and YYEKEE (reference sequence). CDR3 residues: CASSSAGNQPQHF. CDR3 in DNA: TGTGCCAGCAGCTCCGCGGGCAATCAGCCCCAGCATTTT.

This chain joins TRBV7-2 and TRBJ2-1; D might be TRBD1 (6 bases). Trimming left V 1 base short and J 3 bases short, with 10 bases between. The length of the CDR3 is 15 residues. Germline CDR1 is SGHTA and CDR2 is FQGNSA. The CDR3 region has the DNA TGTGCCAGCAGCTTAGACCGAGGGGGCTACAATGAGCAGTTCTTC. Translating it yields CASSLDRGGYNEQFF.

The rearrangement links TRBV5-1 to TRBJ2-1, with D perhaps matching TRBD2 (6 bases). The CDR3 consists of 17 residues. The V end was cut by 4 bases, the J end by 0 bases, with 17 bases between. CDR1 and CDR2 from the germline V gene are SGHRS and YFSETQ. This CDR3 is CASSPGGLRDSYNEQFF. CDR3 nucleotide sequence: TGCGCCAGCAGCCCAGGAGGGCTTAGGGACTCCTACAATGAGCAGTTCTTC.

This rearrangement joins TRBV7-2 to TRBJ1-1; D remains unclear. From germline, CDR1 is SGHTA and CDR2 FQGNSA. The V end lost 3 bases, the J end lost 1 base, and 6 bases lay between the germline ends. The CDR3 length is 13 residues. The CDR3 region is CASSFARNTEAFF. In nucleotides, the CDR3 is TGTGCCAGCAGCTTTGCGAGGAACACTGAAGCTTTCTTT.

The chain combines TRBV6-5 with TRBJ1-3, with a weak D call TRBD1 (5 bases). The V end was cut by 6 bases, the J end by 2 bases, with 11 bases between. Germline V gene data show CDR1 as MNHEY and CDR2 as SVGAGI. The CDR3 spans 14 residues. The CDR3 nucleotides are TGTGCCAGCAGGGCAGGGTCAACTGGAAACACCATATATTTT. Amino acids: CASRAGSTGNTIYF.

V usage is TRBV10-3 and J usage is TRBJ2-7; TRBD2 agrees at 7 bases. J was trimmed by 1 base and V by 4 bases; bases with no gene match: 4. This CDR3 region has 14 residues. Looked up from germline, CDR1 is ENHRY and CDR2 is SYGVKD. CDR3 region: CAISGGGRSYEQYF. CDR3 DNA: TGTGCCATCAGTGGCGGGGGTAGGTCCTACGAGCAGTACTTC.

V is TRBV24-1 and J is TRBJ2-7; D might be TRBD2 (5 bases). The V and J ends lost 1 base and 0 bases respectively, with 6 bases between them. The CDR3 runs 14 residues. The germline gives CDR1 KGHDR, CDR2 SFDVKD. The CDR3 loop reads CATSDFEGSYEQYF. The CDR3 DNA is TGTGCCACCAGTGATTTTGAGGGCTCCTACGAGCAGTACTTC.